This T cell receptor (beta chain) was profiled in a study of T cells in Graves' hyperthyroidism and ophthalmopathy. Notes on the study in general: Prediction of ophthalmopathy progression came a median around 6.1 months pre-onset.

Researchers amplified the TCR beta CDR3 regions from RNA transcripts. An initial round of RT-PCR targeting the TCR CDR3 relied on the HTBI primer set. From the multiplex PCR reads, TCRdb called clonotypes with MiXCR, one entry per CDR3 protein. This table holds roughly 750,000 distinct CDR3 sequences, roughly 15% found once. Diagnoses used clinical symptoms, serum thyroxine and TRAb, thyroid ultrasound and orbital computed tomography. On this clonotype itself: The target antigen is unknown.

The CDR3 has 12 amino acids. Per germline, CDR1 SGHAT and CDR2 FQNNGV. V lost 5 bases to trimming and J lost 11 bases, with 13 bases between them. This TCR was recovered from a man aged 18 to 35 with Graves' hyperthyroidism. Sequencing used blood. V gene TRBV11-2 combines with J gene TRBJ1-5, with unresolved D. As DNA, the CDR3 is TGTGCCAGCAGCGGTGGGTTGGAGACCCAGCATTTT. Its protein is CASSGGLETQHF.